The present T cell receptor beta chain was sequenced within a study of blood T cell repertoires in COVID-19. Overall study context: The study drew acute and convalescent COVID-19 samples from the United States, Italy and Spain. Sample material is recorded as cDNA or gDNA derived from T cells, B-cell-depleted T cells, or PBMCs.

In the source study's methods: The assay estimated nucleated cells by amplifying reference gene primers. The method was immunoSEQ multiplex PCR; TCRdb's version includes in-frame clones alone and lacks a portion of them. The DNA gave D and trimming, while V, J and clone size come from that table. The repertoire holds hundreds of thousands of clones, with roughly 89% as singletons. In germline, CDR1 is SQVTM, CDR2 ANQGSEA. V lost 6 bases, J lost 6 bases, and 13 bases stayed unmatched. CDR3 length: 14 amino acids. The receptor was isolated from a woman aged 25 to 39 with active or convalescent COVID-19. The chain recombines TRBV29-1 with TRBJ1-2; TRBD1 matches at 7 bases. Material for sequencing was peripheral blood. CDR3 DNA: TGCAGCGTGGACCGGGCAACAGGGGATAATGGCTACACCTTC. It codes for CSVDRATGDNGYTF.